These T cell receptor beta chains were read from a single sample in a study of T cells in pancreatic ductal adenocarcinoma. Profiling relied on immunoSEQ multiplex PCR, and the TCRdb table lists in-frame clones only, not all of them. Here the sample spans 85,000 to 120,000 clones, about 95% being singletons. The sample was PBMCs. These TCRs come from a human donor with pancreatic ductal adenocarcinoma. The CDR3 runs from the conserved cysteine through the conserved F or W. Fields, in order: D gene, V gene, clone size, J gene, CDR3 DNA, CDR3 protein. The D gene is left open where the match is weak. The size entry is marked missing in some rows and otherwise reads once, few, many or a size class.

TRBD2	TRBV7-3	.	TRBJ2-1	TGTGCCAGCAGCTTAACCAGCGGGGGCTACAATGAGCAGTTCTTC	CASSLTSGGYNEQFF
.	TRBV28	.	TRBJ1-2	TGTGCCAGCGAGCAGGCTACCTTCCCCTATGGCTACACCTTC	CASEQATFPYGYTF
TRBD1	TRBV29-1	.	TRBJ2-7	TGCAGCGTTGTGACAGGGGGAGGGGAGCAGTACTTC	CSVVTGGGEQYF
.	TRBV7-8	once	TRBJ2-2	TGTGCCAGCAGACGGTCAAATAACGGGATGGAGCTGTTTTTT	CASRRSNNGMELFF
.	TRBV7-9	.	TRBJ2-3	TGTGCCAGCAGCTCTGCAGATACGCAGTATTTT	CASSSADTQYF
.	TRBV7-2	.	TRBJ1-3	TGTGCCAGCAGGTTGCCGGGTCTCGGAAACACCATATATTTT	CASRLPGLGNTIYF
.	TRBV18	.	TRBJ1-4	TGTGCCAGCTCACCCGGGACAAGGGGCAATGAAAAACTGTTTTTT	CASSPGTRGNEKLFF
.	TRBV25-1	.	TRBJ2-1	TGTGCCAGCAACGGGATGGGGAATGAGCAGTTCTTC	CASNGMGNEQFF
TRBD1	TRBV30	.	TRBJ2-7	TGTGCCTGGAGTAAGGGACAGGGGGCCTACGAGCAGTACTTC	CAWSKGQGAYEQYF
.	TRBV9	.	TRBJ2-7	TGTGCCAGCAGCCGACAGGTTAAATCCTACGAGCAGTACTTC	CASSRQVKSYEQYF
.	TRBV9	.	TRBJ2-1	TGTGCCAGCAGCGTAGCTACCGAGCGCTACAATGAGCAGTTCTTC	CASSVATERYNEQFF
.	TRBV10-3	few	TRBJ1-3	TGTGCCATCAGTAAGACAGACTCTGGAAACACCATATATTTT	CAISKTDSGNTIYF
TRBD2	TRBV5-1	.	TRBJ2-7	TGCGCCAGCACTTTAGCGGGATCGAGAGAGCAGTACTTC	CASTLAGSREQYF
TRBD1	TRBV28	.	TRBJ1-2	TGTGCCAGCAGTTTGGGGACCGGGACAGGGGGCTTGGGCTACACCTTC	CASSLGTGTGGLGYTF
.	TRBV6-5	.	TRBJ2-7	TGTGCCAGCAGTTCCCGGGGGTTCCCCTCCTACGAGCAGTACTTC	CASSSRGFPSYEQYF
.	TRBV27	.	TRBJ2-1	TGTGCCAGCAGTGCCGCCAGGGTTCTCCATGAGCAGTTCTTC	CASSAARVLHEQFF
TRBD2	TRBV6-5	.	TRBJ2-5	TGTGCCAGCAGTTACAGCGGGAGGGCCAAAGAGACCCAGTACTTC	CASSYSGRAKETQYF
TRBD1	TRBV7-3	.	TRBJ2-3	TGTGCCAGCAGCCTCTACGGGACAGGGGGGACAGATACGCAGTATTTT	CASSLYGTGGTDTQYF
TRBD1	TRBV28	once	TRBJ1-2	TGTGCCAGTCGACAGGGATCCTTTAGTGGCTACACCTTC	CASRQGSFSGYTF
.	TRBV4-1	once	TRBJ2-3	TGCGCCAGCAGCCAAGGCTGGCCCCCTAGTACAGATACGCAGTATTTT	CASSQGWPPSTDTQYF
.	TRBV7-9	.	TRBJ2-1	TGTGCCAGCAGCTTACGGGGCTACAATGAGCAGTTCTTC	CASSLRGYNEQFF
.	TRBV23-1	.	TRBJ2-7	TGCGCCAGCACCTTTTCCATCACTGAAGTGTCTTGCGAGCAGTACTTC	CASTFSITEVSCEQYF
.	TRBV28	.	TRBJ1-1	TGTGCCAGCAGGAATCCGGGACTACACACTGAAGCTTTCTTT	CASRNPGLHTEAFF
TRBD1	TRBV28	.	TRBJ2-1	TGTGCCAGCAGTCCTGGGACAGGAGTGAATGAGCAGTTCTTC	CASSPGTGVNEQFF
.	TRBV23-1	.	TRBJ1-4	TGCGCCAGCAGTTCTCAGGGAATGGGTGAAAAACTGTTTTTT	CASSSQGMGEKLFF
TRBD1	TRBV19	.	TRBJ1-5	TGTGCCAGTACCCAATCGGACAGGGCTGGCAATCAGCCCCAGCATTTT	CASTQSDRAGNQPQHF
TRBD2	TRBV7-9	.	TRBJ2-1	TGTGCCAGCAGCTTAGGTGTTTTGGCGGGAGATGAGCAGTTCTTC	CASSLGVLAGDEQFF
.	TRBV28	.	TRBJ2-5	TGTGCCAGCAGCCCACTAGGACAGCGATCCCAAGAGACCCAGTACTTC	CASSPLGQRSQETQYF
.	TRBV28	.	TRBJ2-7	TGTGCCAGCAGTTCCGGGGGGCAGTATTACGAGCAGTACTTC	CASSSGGQYYEQYF
.	TRBV30	.	TRBJ1-5	TGTGCCTGGAGTGGGTCCGGGTCAGGGCAGCCCCAGCATTTT	CAWSGSGSGQPQHF
.	TRBV28	.	TRBJ2-7	TGTGCCAGCAGTTTAGCCAGCGCCTCTCGAGAGCAGTACTTC	CASSLASASREQYF
.	TRBV5-1	.	TRBJ2-3	TGCGCCAGCAGCCAGTGGGGGGGCGCTTCGTCTGATACGCAGTATTTT	CASSQWGGASSDTQYF
TRBD1	TRBV28	.	TRBJ1-4	TGTGCCTCCAAAGAAATGGACAGGGGGAGGGAAAAACTGTTTTTT	CASKEMDRGREKLFF
TRBD1	TRBV19	.	TRBJ1-2	TGTGCCAGTAGCGAGCCGGGACAGGGTTTTGGTGGCTACACCTTC	CASSEPGQGFGGYTF
.	TRBV7-2	.	TRBJ1-5	TGTGCCAGCAGCTTAGAAGGGACGGGGGGTCAGCCCCAGCATTTT	CASSLEGTGGQPQHF
TRBD1	TRBV10-3	.	TRBJ1-2	TGTGCCACCTCTCAGACAGGGGACTATGGCTACACCTTC	CATSQTGDYGYTF
.	TRBV6-1	.	TRBJ2-3	TGTGCCAGCAGTGGCGCCAAGGGGCCCCAGTATTTT	CASSGAKGPQYF
TRBD1	TRBV28	.	TRBJ2-7	TGTGCCAGCGGGACAGGGAGGGAGCAGTACTTC	CASGTGREQYF
TRBD1	TRBV30	.	TRBJ1-4	TGTGCCTGGAGTGTATCAGGGGGAATCGAATGGGATGAAAAACTGTTTTTT	CAWSVSGGIEWDEKLFF
.	TRBV5-1	.	TRBJ2-7	TGCGCCAGCAGCTTAGGGACTCCAGGGGAGCAGTACTTC	CASSLGTPGEQYF
.	TRBV7-2	once	TRBJ2-7	TGTGCCAGCAGCTCTCTAAGCGCCTACGAGCAGTACTTC	CASSSLSAYEQYF
.	TRBV18	.	TRBJ2-7	TGTGCCAGCTCACCAACGGACGGGATTGAGCAGTACTTC	CASSPTDGIEQYF
.	TRBV5-1	.	TRBJ2-7	TGCGCCAGCAGCTTCGACTCCCCCACATACGAGCAGTACTTC	CASSFDSPTYEQYF
.	TRBV18	.	TRBJ1-2	TGTGCCAGCTCACAAATGGTGAGCGCGGTTGCCAGTGGCTACACCTTC	CASSQMVSAVASGYTF
.	TRBV5-5	.	TRBJ1-5	TGTGCCAGCAGCCCGGATTTTAAGCAGGCTCAGCCCCAGCATTTT	CASSPDFKQAQPQHF
.	TRBV20-1	.	TRBJ1-2	TGCAGTAGACCCGGGAACTATGGCTACACCTTC	CSRPGNYGYTF
TRBD1	TRBV6-6	.	TRBJ2-1	TGTGCCAGCAGTTACCTTGGACAGGGTGGCAATGAGCAGTTCTTC	CASSYLGQGGNEQFF
.	TRBV18	.	TRBJ1-2	TGTGCCAGCTCACCCAGGGCGGAGGGCTACACCTTC	CASSPRAEGYTF
.	TRBV18	once	TRBJ2-7	TGTGCCAGCTCACCACAGTCAGGGTCCTCCTACGAGCAGTACTTC	CASSPQSGSSYEQYF
.	TRBV7-3	.	TRBJ2-2	TGTGCCAGCAGCTTATATAGCGGAACCGGGGAGCTGTTTTTT	CASSLYSGTGELFF
.	TRBV27	.	TRBJ1-5	TGTGCCAGCAGTTTCCTTAATCAGCCCCAGCATTTT	CASSFLNQPQHF
.	TRBV27	.	TRBJ1-5	TGTGCCAGCAGTTTGGTGGAAGGGGGTCAGCCCCAGCATTTT	CASSLVEGGQPQHF
TRBD2	TRBV11-1	.	TRBJ2-1	TGTGCCAGCAGCTTAGCGGAAAAAGCGGGAGGGCCTTTTGACAATGAGCAGTTCTTC	CASSLAEKAGGPFDNEQFF